This T cell receptor (beta chain) appears in the sequencing data of a study of blood T cells in healthy people across ages. Through a sample-barcoded 5' primer and a J-beta primer mix, a second PCR was run for roughly 7 to 11 cycles. TCRdb reprocessed the 5' RACE reads via MiXCR and lists one record per CDR3 protein. The sample includes about 930,000 distinct CDR3 sequences, about 29% of them seen just once. The CDR3 is 17 residues long. V was clipped by 7 bases and J by 7 bases; unmatched bases: 20. Germline lookup yields CDR1 SGHRS and CDR2 YFSETQ. A further study also used this sample, focusing on T cells of mothers and their children.

Sequencing input: blood. The TCR comes from a middle-aged woman in good health. The V gene is TRBV5-1, the J gene TRBJ2-7; TRBD2 matches 10 bases. The CDR3 DNA sequence: TGCGCCAGCTGCGGAGCCCGGGGGTTGAGCGGGGGGGGTGAGCAGTACTTC. Protein sequence: CASCGARGLSGGGEQYF.